Shown below are 11 T cell receptor beta chains from a single sample sequenced in a study of technical replicates of blood from a handful of donors. Data came from immunoSEQ multiplex PCR; TCRdb stores just in-frame clones and leaves some out. Of about 12,000 clones listed, around 96% were seen once; the top ten hold 6.3%. Sequencing was carried out using PBMCs. Receptors originate from a human donor in good health.

V usage is TRBV11-2 and J usage is TRBJ2-7; TRBD2 matches at 10 bases. CDR1 and CDR2 (germline): SGHAT, FQNNGV. The length of the CDR3 is 17 residues. J was trimmed by 2 bases and V by 0 bases; bases with no gene match: 7. In DNA form, the CDR3 reads TGTGCCAGCAGCTTAGAGGCAAGCGGGAGGGAAACCTACGAGCAGTACTTC. Protein product: CASSLEASGRETYEQYF. Complete variable domain (other parts from reference TRBV11-2 and TRBJ2-7): EAGVAQSPRYKIIEKRQSVAFWCNPISGHATLYWYQQILGQGPKLLIQFQNNGVVDDSQLPKDRFSAERLKGVDSTLKIQPAKLEDSAVYLCASSLEASGRETYEQYFGPGTRLTVT.

The chain carries TRBV5-1 and TRBJ2-3; 9 nucleotides align to TRBD2. The CDR3 has 17 amino acids. Trimming took 3 bases from V and 2 from J; bases not matched to a gene: 10. Germline values: CDR1 SGHRS, CDR2 YFSETQ. CDR3 region: CASSWGLASGHTDTQYF. CDR3 nucleotides: TGCGCCAGCAGCTGGGGACTAGCTTCGGGGCACACAGATACGCAGTATTTT.

This clone was observed a handful of times. This chain links TRBV21-1 with TRBJ2-7; the D call in the table, TRBD1, was not verified against the DNA. TRBV21-1 corresponds to a pseudogene. The CDR3 covers 13 residues. CDR3: CASSKKTGGEQYF. For the CDR3, the DNA is TGTGCCAGCAGCAAAAAGACAGGGGGCGAGCAGTACTTC.

This clone was observed once. This chain connects TRBV7-9 to TRBJ1-4; TRBD1 matches at 8 bases. Germline V gene data show CDR1 as SEHNR and CDR2 as FQNEAQ (reference sequence). The CDR3 sequence is 14 residues long. J was trimmed by 5 bases and V by 7 bases; bases with no gene match: 6. CDR3 protein: CASTRGRNNEKLFF. CDR3 coding DNA: TGTGCCAGCACCAGGGGGCGGAACAATGAAAAACTGTTTTTT.

The count of this clone is one. V gene TRBV19 combines with J gene TRBJ2-7; no clear D. CDR3 length: 13 amino acids. V shed 7 bases and J shed 0 bases, with 10 bases lying between them. Germline V gene lookup returns CDR1 LNHDA and CDR2 SQIVND (reference sequence). The chain's CDR3 is CASTPGSSYEQYF. In nucleotides, the CDR3 is TGTGCCAGTACACCAGGCAGCTCCTACGAGCAGTACTTC.

This chain links TRBV6-5 with TRBJ1-1, with D perhaps matching TRBD1 (6 bases). The V gene lost 11 bases and the J gene lost 0 bases, with 16 bases spanning the gap. The CDR3 has 14 amino acids. Germline CDR1 reads MNHEY; CDR2 reads SVGAGI. This CDR3 is CAVTRTAMNTEAFF. CDR3 sequence (DNA): TGTGCCGTAACCCGGACAGCGATGAACACTGAAGCTTTCTTT.

This chain connects TRBV11-2 to TRBJ2-7; a weak D match, TRBD2 (6 bases). The CDR3 consists of 15 residues. Germline values: CDR1 SGHAT, CDR2 FQNNGV. V was clipped by 1 base and J by 3 bases, with 13 bases between them. CDR3 amino acids: CASSLALGLLYEQYF. The CDR3 DNA reads TGTGCCAGCAGCTTAGCTCTCGGACTACTCTACGAGCAGTACTTC.

The V and J genes are TRBV6-4 and TRBJ2-3, with 8 bases aligning to TRBD2. V gave up 2 bases and J gave up 2 bases; unmatched junction bases: 6. Per germline, CDR1 MRHNA and CDR2 SNTAGT. This CDR3 comprises 16 residues. In nucleotides, the CDR3 is TGTGCCAGCAGTGACGGCGCGGGAGGTTCCACAGATACGCAGTATTTT. It translates to CASSDGAGGSTDTQYF.

The chain has TRBV27 and TRBJ2-7; 7 bases line up with TRBD1. Germline V gene sequence: CDR1 MNHEY, CDR2 SMNVEV (reference sequence). Germline trimming cut 2 bases from V and 7 bases from J; bases unmatched to any gene: 8. CDR3 length: 14 residues. CDR3 amino acids: CASSLNRGQGEQYF. For the CDR3, the DNA is TGTGCCAGCAGTTTAAACAGGGGTCAGGGAGAGCAGTACTTC.

This chain joins TRBV30 and TRBJ2-5, with D tentatively TRBD1 (6 bases). V was clipped by 3 bases and J by 5 bases, with 22 bases between them. Germline values: CDR1 GTSNPN, CDR2 SVGIG (reference sequence). The CDR3 spans 16 residues. The CDR3 loop is CAWSQGSQVWRETQYF. The CDR3 bases are TGTGCCTGGAGCCAGGGGTCCCAGGTATGGCGGGAGACCCAGTACTTC.

The V and J genes are TRBV2 and TRBJ1-2, with 7 nucleotides matching TRBD1. Germline V CDR1 and CDR2: SNHLY, FYNNEI. The CDR3 loop spans 15 amino acids. Trimming removed 1 base from V and 0 bases from J; junction bases left unmatched: 2. CDR3 amino acids: CASSEGGTANYGYTF. CDR3 in DNA: TGTGCCAGCAGTGAAGGGGGGACAGCTAACTATGGCTACACCTTC.